The sequence of this TCR beta chain was determined in a study of blood T cell repertoires in COVID-19. Germline V lookup: CDR1 DFQATT, CDR2 SNEGSKA (reference sequence). CDR3 length: 14 residues. V shed 3 bases and J shed 3 bases, with 12 bases lying between them. Repertoires were generated with immunoSEQ multiplex PCR, while TCRdb's copy carries only in-frame clones and drops some. In the table there are some 17,000 clones, about four fifths of which are singletons. The rearrangement links TRBV20-1 to TRBJ1-5, with a weak D call TRBD1 (6 bases). This TCR was sampled from an older man with acute or convalescent COVID-19. Source material: peripheral blood. Here the CDR3 reads CSASRGQLNQPQHF. The CDR3 bases are TGCAGTGCTAGTCGCGGACAGCTCAATCAGCCCCAGCATTTT.